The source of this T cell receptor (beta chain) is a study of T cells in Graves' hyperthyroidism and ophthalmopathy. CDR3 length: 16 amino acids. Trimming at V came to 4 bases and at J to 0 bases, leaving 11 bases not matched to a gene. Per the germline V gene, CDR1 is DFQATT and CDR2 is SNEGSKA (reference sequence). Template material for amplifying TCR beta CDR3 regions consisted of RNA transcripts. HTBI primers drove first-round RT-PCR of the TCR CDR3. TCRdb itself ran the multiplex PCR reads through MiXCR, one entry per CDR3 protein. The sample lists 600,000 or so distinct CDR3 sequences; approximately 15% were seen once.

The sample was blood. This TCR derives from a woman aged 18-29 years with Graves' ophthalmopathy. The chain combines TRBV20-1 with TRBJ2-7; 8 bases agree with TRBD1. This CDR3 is CSAKTGDPSFSYEQYF. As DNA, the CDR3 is TGCAGTGCTAAGACAGGGGACCCATCCTTCTCCTACGAGCAGTACTTC.